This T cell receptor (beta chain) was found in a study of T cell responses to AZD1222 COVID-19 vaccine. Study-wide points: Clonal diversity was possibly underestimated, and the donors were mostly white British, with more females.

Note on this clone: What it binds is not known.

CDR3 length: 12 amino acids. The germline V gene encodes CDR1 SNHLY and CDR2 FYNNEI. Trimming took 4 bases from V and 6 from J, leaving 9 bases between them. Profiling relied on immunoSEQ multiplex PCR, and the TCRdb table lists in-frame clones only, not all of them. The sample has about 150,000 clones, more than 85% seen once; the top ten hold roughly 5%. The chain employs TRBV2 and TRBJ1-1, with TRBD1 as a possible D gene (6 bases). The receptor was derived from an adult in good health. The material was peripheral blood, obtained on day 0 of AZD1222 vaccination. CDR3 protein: CASSGGPPEAFF. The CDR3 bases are TGTGCCAGCAGTGGGGGGCCGCCTGAAGCTTTCTTT.